A single sample is the source of the 21 T cell receptor beta chains below, sequenced in a study of T-cell memory formation after mild COVID-19. TCRdb used MiXCR to reprocess the 5' RACE reads, holding one entry per CDR3 protein. The repertoire consists of 550,000 to 700,000 distinct CDR3 sequences, with roughly 17% occurring once and the leading ten covering less than 10%. The sequencing sample was made of PBMCs or a T cell subset sorted from them (not recorded which). The receptors derive from an adult woman who had mild COVID-19 (a few samples of this study predate the infection). Cell type and time point are not known.

The chain employs TRBV5-6 and TRBJ2-1; no definite D call. Germline V lookup: CDR1 SGHDT, CDR2 YYEEEE. This CDR3 region has 14 residues. Deletions cut 3 bases from V and 8 bases from J, with 15 bases between. The CDR3 DNA is TGTGCCAGCAGCTCCTCTGTGGGCGGCCATGAGCAGTTCTTC. It translates to CASSSSVGGHEQFF.

This clonotype was detected only a few times. The chain uses TRBV7-2 and TRBJ2-3; no clear D gene. Between the trimmed V and J ends, which lost 0 bases and 3 bases, there was a span of 13 bases. Per germline, CDR1 SGHTA and CDR2 FQGNSA. The CDR3 spans 16 residues. This chain's CDR3 is CASSLAETPRTDTQYF. CDR3 nucleotide sequence: TGTGCCAGCAGCTTAGCCGAGACCCCAAGGACAGATACGCAGTATTTT.

Only a few counts were recorded for this clonotype. This chain uses TRBV7-3 with TRBJ2-5; D not resolved. With 0 bases removed from V and 3 bases from J, the gap between germline ends came to 5 bases. The germline V gene has CDR1 SGHTA and CDR2 FQGTGA. The CDR3 runs to 13 residues. The chain's CDR3 is CASSLTREETQYF. Here the CDR3 DNA reads TGTGCCAGCAGCTTAACCAGAGAAGAGACCCAGTACTTC. The full variable domain, its missing parts supplied by reference TRBV7-3 and TRBJ2-5, is GAGVSQTPSNKVTEKGKYVELRCDPISGHTALYWYRQSLGQGPEFLIYFQGTGAADDSGLPNDRFFAVRPEGSVSTLKIQRTERGDSAVYLCASSLTREETQYFGPGTRLLVL.

The gene calls are TRBV4-1 and TRBJ2-7, with a tentative D call TRBD2 (6 bases). Germline assignment: CDR1 MGHRA and CDR2 YSYEKL. Between the trimmed V and J ends, which lost 2 bases and 4 bases, there was a span of 12 bases. The CDR3 has 14 amino acids. CDR3 sequence (DNA): TGCGCCAGCAGCCAAATTCGCGGGACTTACGAGCAGTACTTC. Its translation: CASSQIRGTYEQYF.

This clonotype was observed a handful of times. The chain couples TRBV7-2 to TRBJ2-3; D is unclear. Germline V lookup: CDR1 SGHTA, CDR2 FQGNSA. Deletions cut 0 bases from V and 0 bases from J, with 10 bases between. The CDR3 has 16 amino acids. In nucleotides, the CDR3 is TGTGCCAGCAGCTTAGCCCGGTCTAGTAGCACAGATACGCAGTATTTT. Protein: CASSLARSSSTDTQYF.

This clonotype came up many times. The CDR3 nucleotides are TGCGCCAGCAGCCGACTAGGCGGATGGGATGACGAGACCCAGTACTTC. Protein: CASSRLGGWDDETQYF. The chain employs TRBV4-1 and TRBJ2-5; maybe TRBD2 (6 bases). V shed 4 bases and J shed 5 bases, with 20 bases lying between them. Germline CDR1 reads MGHRA; CDR2 reads YSYEKL. The CDR3 loop spans 16 amino acids.

As for this clonotype: The junction and the germline gene differ at one end; a read error may be behind it. The rearrangement uses TRBV7-2 and TRBJ2-2; 9 nucleotides agree with TRBD1. This CDR3 region has 15 residues. Looked up from germline, CDR1 is SGHTA and CDR2 is FQGNSA. In DNA form, the CDR3 reads TGTTCCAGCAGCTTTAGGACAGGGGCTACCGGGGAGCTGTTTTTT. It encodes CSSSFRTGATGELFF.

V and J are TRBV7-9 and TRBJ2-7; D is uncertain. Germline V gene lookup returns CDR1 SEHNR and CDR2 FQNEAQ (reference sequence). The CDR3 is made up of 15 amino acids. V lost 1 base and J lost 0, with 10 bases in between. The DNA of the CDR3 is TGTGCCAGCAGCTTAGGATGGGGTAGCTCCTACGAGCAGTACTTC. Protein product: CASSLGWGSSYEQYF.

J is TRBJ2-3 and V is TRBV5-6; possible D gene TRBD2, 6 bases. The CDR3 sequence is 15 residues long. Looked up from germline, CDR1 is SGHDT and CDR2 is YYEEEE. V shed 0 bases and J shed 9 bases, with 17 bases lying between them. In nucleotides, the CDR3 is TGTGCCAGCAGCTTGGGACTAGTCGCCCGGGAGACGCAGTATTTT. Its translation: CASSLGLVARETQYF.

The V call is TRBV19, the J call TRBJ2-5, with 12 bases matching TRBD1. Per germline, CDR1 LNHDA and CDR2 SQIVND (reference sequence). There are 14 residues in the CDR3. The junction had 1 base not matched to a gene; V was cut back by 1 base and J by 7 bases. CDR3 residues: CASSIAGQGATQYF. The CDR3 DNA reads TGTGCCAGTAGTATAGCGGGACAGGGGGCGACCCAGTACTTC.

This clonotype was detected many times. This chain links TRBV7-9 with TRBJ2-1; TRBD2 is a possible D gene (5 bases). This CDR3 is built from 16 residues. Germline V CDR1 and CDR2: SEHNR, FQNEAQ (reference sequence). Trimming stripped 5 bases from V and 4 bases from J, with 18 bases between. The CDR3 loop is CASSPLPGSSYNEQFF. The CDR3 DNA is TGTGCCAGCAGCCCCCTCCCGGGAAGTTCTTACAATGAGCAGTTCTTC.

V is TRBV7-9 and J is TRBJ2-7; a possible D gene is TRBD1 (7 bases). Trimming left V 5 bases short and J 5 bases short, with 19 bases between. The CDR3 covers 15 residues. The germline CDR1 and CDR2 sequences are SEHNR and FQNEAQ (reference sequence). CDR3 bases: TGTGCCAGCAGCCTTTCAGGGGGGCCTTGGGACGAGCAGTACTTC. It specifies CASSLSGGPWDEQYF.

This clonotype was recorded a few times. V usage is TRBV24-1 and J usage is TRBJ1-1; D is perhaps TRBD1 (6 bases). From germline, CDR1 is KGHDR and CDR2 SFDVKD. Between the trimmed V and J ends, which lost 3 bases and 3 bases, there was a span of 13 bases. The CDR3 extends over 15 amino acids. The DNA of the CDR3 is TGTGCCACCAGTGATCTAGGGGGTCTGGACACTGAAGCTTTCTTT. Translating it yields CATSDLGGLDTEAFF.

This clonotype was seen more than once but under ten times. J is TRBJ2-6 and V is TRBV14; D unclear. The germline V and J ends were trimmed by 0 bases and 3 bases, with 15 bases remaining between them. Germline V CDR1 and CDR2: SGHDN, FVKESK. The CDR3 covers 18 residues. The CDR3 nucleotides are TGTGCCAGCAGCCAAGAACCACCCCTTCGGCTTGGGGCCAACGTCCTGACTTTC. It codes for CASSQEPPLRLGANVLTF.

The chain links TRBV15 to TRBJ2-3, with TRBD1 matching over 7 bases. Germline V gene data show CDR1 as LNHNV and CDR2 as YYDKDF (reference sequence). Trimming took 8 bases from V and 5 from J; bases not matched to a gene: 7. The CDR3 runs to 13 residues. The CDR3, as DNA: TGTGCCACCGGGAACAGGGGAGTAGATACGCAGTATTTT. Its protein product is CATGNRGVDTQYF.

The rearrangement joins TRBV7-2 to TRBJ1-2; D perhaps matches TRBD1 (6 bases). The CDR3 consists of 13 residues. The germline gives CDR1 SGHTA, CDR2 FQGNSA. The germline V and J ends were trimmed by 1 base and 7 bases, with 10 bases remaining between them. The CDR3 sequence: CASSLGGAAGYTF. CDR3 nucleotides: TGTGCCAGCAGCTTAGGGGGGGCGGCTGGCTACACCTTC.

The genes are TRBV20-1 and TRBJ2-1, with 11 bases fitting TRBD2. The germline gives CDR1 DFQATT, CDR2 SNEGSKA (reference sequence). J lost 8 bases, V lost 6 bases, and 9 bases had no gene match. The CDR3 runs 14 residues. CDR3 in DNA: TGCAGTGCGAGCACTAGCGGGAGTCCTTATGAGCAGTTCTTC. Its protein is CSASTSGSPYEQFF.

This clonotype was observed a handful of times. The chain links TRBV9 to TRBJ2-1, with 13 bases identical to TRBD2. The CDR3 runs 15 residues. Germline CDR1 and CDR2: SGDLS and YYNGEE. Trimming removed 4 bases from V and 8 bases from J; junction bases left unmatched: 6. As DNA, the CDR3 is TGTGCCAGCAGCCCAGGACTAGCGGGAGATGATGAGCAGTTCTTC. Translation gives CASSPGLAGDDEQFF. The whole variable domain, remainder taken from reference TRBV9 and TRBJ2-1, is DSGVTQTPKHLITATGQRVTLRCSPRSGDLSVYWYQQSLDQGLQFLIQYYNGEERAKGNILERFSAQQFPDLHSELNLSSLELGDSALYFCASSPGLAGDDEQFFGPGTRLTVL.

In its sample, this clonotype was seen a few times. The chain uses TRBV6-5 and TRBJ2-7; 8 nucleotides match TRBD1. CDR1 and CDR2 (germline): MNHEY, SVGAGI. J was trimmed by 6 bases and V by 6 bases; bases with no gene match: 13. The CDR3 spans 15 residues. The CDR3 coding sequence is TGTGCCAGCAGGACGACAGGGGACGTCGGTGGCGAGCAGTACTTC. It yields the protein CASRTTGDVGGEQYF.

The gene calls are TRBV7-6 and TRBJ2-3; TRBD2 matches at 15 bases. The CDR3 spans 16 residues. The germline V gene has CDR1 SGHVS and CDR2 FNYEAQ. V lost 0 bases, J lost 8 bases, and 3 bases stayed unmatched. CDR3 region: CASSLAPGLAGGTQYF. CDR3 sequence (DNA): TGTGCCAGCAGCTTAGCCCCGGGACTAGCGGGGGGTACGCAGTATTTT. The full variable domain, its missing parts supplied by reference TRBV7-6 and TRBJ2-3, is GAGVSQSPRYKVTKRGQDVALRCDPISGHVSLYWYRQALGQGPEFLTYFNYEAQQDKSGLPNDRFSAERPEGSISTLTIQRTEQRDSAMYRCASSLAPGLAGGTQYFGPGTRLTVL.

The chain carries TRBV30 and TRBJ1-6; D unresolved. The CDR3 spans 13 residues. Germline V gives CDR1 GTSNPN, CDR2 SVGIG (reference sequence). V was shortened by 8 bases and J by 7 bases, with 15 bases between the two germline ends. DNA of the CDR3: TGTGCCACTGCGGTCGGCGGGAATTCACCCCTCCACTTT. This gives the protein CATAVGGNSPLHF.